The 6 T cell receptor beta chains below all came from one sample that was sequenced in a study of blood T cell repertoires in COVID-19. The method was immunoSEQ multiplex PCR; TCRdb's version includes in-frame clones alone and lacks a portion of them. Among about 60,000 clones listed, approximately 86% were seen once. Sequenced material: peripheral blood. All receptors derive from a human donor with acute or convalescent COVID-19. The donor label of this sample is uncertain.

The rearrangement uses TRBV5-5 and TRBJ2-5, with 9 bases matching TRBD2. Germline CDR1 and CDR2: SGHKS and YYEKEE (reference sequence). The CDR3 is 15 residues long. Trimming at V came to 0 bases and at J to 4 bases, leaving 4 bases not matched to a gene. The CDR3 DNA reads TGTGCCAGCAGCTTGGACCCAGCGGGGGGAGAGACCCAGTACTTC. Encoded protein: CASSLDPAGGETQYF.

J is TRBJ2-7 and V is TRBV6-4; 12 bases agree with TRBD2. This CDR3 is built from 17 residues. From germline, CDR1 is MRHNA and CDR2 SNTAGT. The V and J ends lost 2 bases and 6 bases, in that order; junction bases with no gene match: 11. The CDR3 bases are TGTGCCAGCAGTGACATACTAGCGGGGGGTATTAGCTCCGAGCAGTACGTC. Its translation: CASSDILAGGISSEQYV.

The V gene is TRBV6-1, the J gene TRBJ1-3; TRBD1 aligns across 9 bases. The CDR3 is 15 residues long. The germline gives CDR1 MNHNS, CDR2 SASEGT. With V trimmed by 2 bases and J by 4 bases, 3 bases remained unmatched. This CDR3 reads CASSEMTGGGNTIYF. The CDR3 DNA sequence: TGTGCCAGCAGTGAAATGACAGGGGGAGGAAACACCATATATTTT.

This rearrangement joins TRBV7-6 to TRBJ1-1; D gene unclear. CDR1 is SGHVS and CDR2 is FNYEAQ in the germline V gene. V was trimmed by 5 bases and J by 1 base, leaving 11 bases between them. The CDR3 runs 14 residues. In DNA form, the CDR3 reads TGTGCCAGCAGCCCTCGGTCCGGGAACACTGAAGCTTTCTTT. Amino acids: CASSPRSGNTEAFF.

This sequence joins TRBV18 and TRBJ1-4; 9 nucleotides match TRBD1. Per germline, CDR1 KGHSH and CDR2 LQKENI. The CDR3 extends over 15 amino acids. The V gene end was trimmed by 5 bases and the J gene end by 8 bases; junction bases not matched to a gene: 9. The CDR3 reads CASSKQGAREEKLFF. CDR3 in DNA: TGTGCCAGCTCAAAACAGGGGGCTCGAGAAGAAAAACTGTTTTTT.

The rearrangement uses TRBV18 and TRBJ2-7; the match to TRBD1 covers 7 bases. This CDR3 has 14 residues. V was clipped by 3 bases and J by 3 bases; unmatched bases: 5. The germline gives CDR1 KGHSH, CDR2 LQKENI. The DNA for the CDR3 is TGTGCCAGCTCACCCAACCGGGACAGCTACGAGCAGTACTTC. Its protein product is CASSPNRDSYEQYF.